The sequence of this T cell receptor (beta chain) was determined in a study of post-analysis software for immune sequencing data. Study-wide context: Relapsing-remitting, secondary progressive and progressive-relapsing forms of multiple sclerosis all featured among disease courses.

The CDR3 spans 14 residues. V was clipped by 3 bases and J by 6 bases; unmatched bases: 6. CDR1 is WSHSY, CDR2 SAAADI, per germline. In this sample, this clonotype turned up many times. Its matching antigen is unknown. Broader study findings: People with multiple sclerosis had a significantly lower normalized Chao1 diversity than controls did. Relative to controls, patients had five TRBV segments at higher frequency, with TRBV5-6, TRBV5-1 and TRBV20-1 among these.

Incorporated into the TCR beta cDNA libraries were unique molecular identifiers, which served to reduce PCR and sequencing biases. Some 500,000 cDNA molecules were recovered from an input of about 0.95 to 11 million T cells. TCRdb recomputed calls from the PCR reads with MiXCR, one row per CDR3 protein. The sample yields approximately 730,000 distinct CDR3 sequences, around 45% seen once. The chain joins TRBV10-2 to TRBJ2-7, with 9 bases identical to TRBD2. Sequenced: blood. This receptor was identified in a girl aged 10-17 years with multiple sclerosis. In DNA form, the CDR3 reads TGCGCCAGCAGTGATGTAGCGGGAGCCCCCGAGCAGTACTTC. Protein sequence: CASSDVAGAPEQYF.